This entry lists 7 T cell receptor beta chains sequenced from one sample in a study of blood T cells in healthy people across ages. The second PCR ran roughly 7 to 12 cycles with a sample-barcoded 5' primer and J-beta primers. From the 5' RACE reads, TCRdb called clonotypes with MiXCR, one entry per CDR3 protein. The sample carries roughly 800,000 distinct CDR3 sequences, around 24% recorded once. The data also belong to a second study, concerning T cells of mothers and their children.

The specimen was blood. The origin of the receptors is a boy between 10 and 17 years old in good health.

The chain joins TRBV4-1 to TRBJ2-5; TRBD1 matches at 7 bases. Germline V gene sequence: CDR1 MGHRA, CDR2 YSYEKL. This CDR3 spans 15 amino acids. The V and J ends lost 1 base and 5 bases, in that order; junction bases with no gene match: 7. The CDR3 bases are TGCGCCAGCAGCCAAGGACAGGGCCCCTCGGAGACCCAGTACTTC. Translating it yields CASSQGQGPSETQYF.

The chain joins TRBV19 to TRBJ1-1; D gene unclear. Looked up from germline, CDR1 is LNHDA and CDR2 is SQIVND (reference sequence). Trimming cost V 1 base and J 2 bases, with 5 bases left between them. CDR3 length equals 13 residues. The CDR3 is CASSIAENTEAFF. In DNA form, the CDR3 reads TGTGCCAGTAGTATAGCAGAAAACACTGAAGCTTTCTTT.

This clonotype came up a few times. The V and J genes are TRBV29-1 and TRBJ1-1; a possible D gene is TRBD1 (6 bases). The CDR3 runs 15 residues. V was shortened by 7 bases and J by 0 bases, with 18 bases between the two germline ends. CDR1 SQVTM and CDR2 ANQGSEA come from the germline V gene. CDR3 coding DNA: TGCAGCGCAACCGACAGGATCTCTCTGAACACTGAAGCTTTCTTT. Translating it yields CSATDRISLNTEAFF.

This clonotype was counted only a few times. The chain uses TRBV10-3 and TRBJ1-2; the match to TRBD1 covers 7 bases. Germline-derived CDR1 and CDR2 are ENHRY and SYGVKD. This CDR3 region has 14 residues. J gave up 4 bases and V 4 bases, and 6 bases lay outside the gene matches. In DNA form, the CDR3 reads TGTGCCATCAGTGGGGACAGTAATTCCTATGGCTACACCTTC. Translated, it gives CAISGDSNSYGYTF.

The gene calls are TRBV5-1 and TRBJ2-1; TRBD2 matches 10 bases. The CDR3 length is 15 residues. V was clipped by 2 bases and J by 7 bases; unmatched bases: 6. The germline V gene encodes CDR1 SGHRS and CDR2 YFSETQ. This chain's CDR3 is CASSFLAGEANEQFF. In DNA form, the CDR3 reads TGCGCCAGCAGCTTTCTAGCGGGGGAAGCAAATGAGCAGTTCTTC.

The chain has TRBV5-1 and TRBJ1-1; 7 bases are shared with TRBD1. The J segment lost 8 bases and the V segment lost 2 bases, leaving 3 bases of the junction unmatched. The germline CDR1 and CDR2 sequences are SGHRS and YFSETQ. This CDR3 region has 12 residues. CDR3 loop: CASSFLQGEAFF. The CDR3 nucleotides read TGCGCCAGCAGCTTTCTACAGGGGGAAGCTTTCTTT.

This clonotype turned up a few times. In DNA form, the CDR3 reads TGTGCCACCAGTGACCAAATGGACACCGGGACCCAGTACTTC. Translated, it gives CATSDQMDTGTQYF. The chain uses TRBV24-1 and TRBJ2-1, with D perhaps TRBD1 (5 bases). The end of the DNA fits TRBJ2-5 better, so the J call may be wrong. The CDR3 is made up of 14 amino acids. Germline values: CDR1 KGHDR, CDR2 SFDVKD.